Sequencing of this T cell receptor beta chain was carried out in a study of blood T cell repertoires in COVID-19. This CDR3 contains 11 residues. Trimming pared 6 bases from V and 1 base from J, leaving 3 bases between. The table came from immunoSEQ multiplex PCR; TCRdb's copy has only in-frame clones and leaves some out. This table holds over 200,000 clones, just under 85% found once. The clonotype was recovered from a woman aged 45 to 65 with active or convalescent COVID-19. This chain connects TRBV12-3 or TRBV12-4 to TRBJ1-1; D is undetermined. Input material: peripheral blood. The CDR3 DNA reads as TGTGCCAGCAGCAGGAACACTGAAGCTTTCTTT. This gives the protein CASSRNTEAFF.